This TCR beta chain emerged from a study of CD4 T cells in relation to SARS-CoV-2 and coronaviruses. V was pared by 7 bases and J by 6 bases, with 27 bases between. The CDR3 covers 17 residues. Germline CDR1 SQVTM, CDR2 ANQGSEA. Concerning this clone itself: Its antigen is currently unknown.

Unexposed donor CD4+ T cells date from about 2011-2018, before the COVID-19 pandemic. After less than 11 days of culture, CD4+ T cells were isolated. Unexposed-donor CD4+ T cells were probed with SARS-CoV-2 S/N and four cold-coronavirus spikes, cells permitting. Sequencing used immunoSEQ multiplex PCR; TCRdb keeps in-frame clones, though not all of them. The top ten hold approximately 14% of the sample, which has 25,000 to 35,000 clones, more than 75% seen once. The chain couples TRBV29-1 to TRBJ2-2; D might be TRBD1 (8 bases). The sequence was collected from a human donor in good health. Sequences were obtained from CD4+ T cells from PBMCs, cultured in vitro. The chain's CDR3 is CSAESTGGGGESGELFF. The CDR3 coding sequence is TGCAGCGCCGAATCTACAGGGGGGGGCGGTGAGTCCGGGGAGCTGTTTTTT.